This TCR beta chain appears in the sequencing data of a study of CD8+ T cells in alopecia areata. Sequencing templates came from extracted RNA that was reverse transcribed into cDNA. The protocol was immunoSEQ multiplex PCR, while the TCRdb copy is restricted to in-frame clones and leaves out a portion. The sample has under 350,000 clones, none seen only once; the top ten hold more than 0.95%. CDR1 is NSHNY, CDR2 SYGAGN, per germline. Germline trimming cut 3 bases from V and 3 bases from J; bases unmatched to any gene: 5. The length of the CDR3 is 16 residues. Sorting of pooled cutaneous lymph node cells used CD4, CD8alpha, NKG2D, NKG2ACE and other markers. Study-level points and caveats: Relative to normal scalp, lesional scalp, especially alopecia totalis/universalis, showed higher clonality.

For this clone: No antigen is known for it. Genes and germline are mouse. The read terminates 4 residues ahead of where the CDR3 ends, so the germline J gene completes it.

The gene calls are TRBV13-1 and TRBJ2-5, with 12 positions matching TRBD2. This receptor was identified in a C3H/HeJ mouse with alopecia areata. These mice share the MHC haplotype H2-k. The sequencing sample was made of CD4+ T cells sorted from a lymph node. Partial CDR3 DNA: TGTGCCAGCAGTGGAACAGGGACTGGGGGGCAAGAC. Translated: CASSGTGTGGQD. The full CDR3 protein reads CASSGTGTGGQDTQYF.